The 16 T cell receptor beta chains given below trace back to one sample, sequenced in a study of cytomegalovirus exposure and HLA in healthy donors. A multiplex PCR was run with 60 Vbeta primers and 13 Jbeta primers. Sequencing used immunoSEQ multiplex PCR; TCRdb keeps in-frame clones, though not all of them. The sample shows about 110,000 clones, 74% of them seen only once. The sample consisted of PBMCs. The receptors derive from a woman aged 40 to 50 in good health and CMV-seropositive.

This clone was seen just once. The chain couples TRBV27 to TRBJ1-2, with TRBD1 matching 7 bases. This CDR3 is 15 amino acids long. CDR1 and CDR2 from the germline V gene are MNHEY and SMNVEV (reference sequence). Germline trimming cut 5 bases from V and 4 bases from J; bases unmatched to any gene: 10. The CDR3 protein is CASSPDPTGFYGYTF. As DNA, the CDR3 is TGTGCCAGCAGTCCTGATCCGACAGGGTTCTATGGCTACACCTTC.

This CDR3 reads CATHNPAGELFF. In nucleotides, the CDR3 is TGTGCCACGCATAATCCGGCCGGGGAGCTGTTTTTT. V usage is TRBV2 and J usage is TRBJ2-2; no reliable D call. The CDR3 loop spans 12 amino acids. Per germline, CDR1 SNHLY and CDR2 FYNNEI. Trimming took off 10 bases at V and 6 bases at J, with 12 bases between the two ends.

This clone was detected a few times. The chain carries TRBV11-3 and TRBJ2-5; 7 bases fit TRBD1. CDR3 length: 16 residues. V shed 2 bases, J shed 1 base, and the junction held 7 bases outside the gene matches. CDR1 is SGHNT, CDR2 YENEEA, per germline. CDR3 nucleotides: TGTGCCAGCAGCTTAAGCAGGGGACAGACCCAAGAGACCCAGTACTTC. Translated: CASSLSRGQTQETQYF.

The chain has TRBV30 and TRBJ2-4; perhaps TRBD2 as D (7 bases). Per the germline V gene, CDR1 is GTSNPN and CDR2 is SVGIG (reference sequence). V was clipped by 4 bases and J by 11 bases, with 21 bases between them. This CDR3 is 14 amino acids long. The CDR3: CAWTRGGAGSFQYF. CDR3 coding DNA: TGTGCCTGGACTAGGGGGGGGGCCGGATCTTTTCAGTACTTC.

The rearrangement uses TRBV6-6 and TRBJ1-2; D perhaps matches TRBD1 (5 bases). CDR3 size: 13 residues. Trimming took off 6 bases at V and 3 bases at J, with 11 bases between the two ends. Germline CDR1 is MNHNY and CDR2 is SVGAGI (reference sequence). The chain's CDR3 is CASSDGTYYGYTF. CDR3 DNA: TGTGCCAGCAGCGACGGGACTTACTATGGCTACACCTTC.

In this sample, this clone turned up once. The chain has TRBV29-1 and TRBJ2-7; 12 bases agree with TRBD2. V gave up 0 bases and J gave up 6 bases; unmatched junction bases: 6. This CDR3 comprises 15 residues. Per the germline V gene, CDR1 is SQVTM and CDR2 is ANQGSEA. CDR3 residues: CSVEDLTSGRLEQYF. In DNA, the CDR3 is TGCAGCGTTGAAGATCTGACTAGCGGGAGACTCGAGCAGTACTTC.

The chain joins TRBV5-1 to TRBJ2-5; possibly TRBD2 for D (6 bases). The V end was cut by 0 bases, the J end by 5 bases, with 8 bases between. Germline V gives CDR1 SGHRS, CDR2 YFSETQ. The CDR3 is 13 amino acids. In DNA, the CDR3 is TGCGCCAGCAGCTTGGAAACTAGCGAGACCCAGTACTTC. Translated: CASSLETSETQYF.

V is TRBV4-3 and J is TRBJ2-7, with 7 bases identical to TRBD1. V was pared by 1 base and J by 7 bases, with 4 bases of the junction left unmatched. The CDR3 has 13 residues. CDR1 is LGHNA, CDR2 YSLEER, per germline. This CDR3 reads CASSQGQGWEQYF. In DNA form, the CDR3 reads TGCGCCAGCAGCCAAGGACAGGGATGGGAGCAGTACTTC.

The chain combines TRBV27 with TRBJ1-3; 7 nucleotides line up with TRBD1. In germline, CDR1 is MNHEY, CDR2 SMNVEV (reference sequence). The length of the CDR3 is 18 residues. Trimming cost V 4 bases and J 3 bases; bases outside gene matches: 15. CDR3 in DNA: TGTGCCAGCAGTTCCCTCCGTCCCCGACAGGGTTATGGAAACACCATATATTTT. This sequence encodes CASSSLRPRQGYGNTIYF.

The V and J genes are TRBV10-3 and TRBJ2-3; 8 bases fit TRBD2. The CDR3 totals 15 residues. Germline values: CDR1 ENHRY, CDR2 SYGVKD. J gave up 0 bases and V 4 bases, and 3 bases lay outside the gene matches. The CDR3 region is CAISGASGSTDTQYF. The CDR3 DNA reads as TGTGCCATCAGTGGAGCTAGCGGGAGCACAGATACGCAGTATTTT.

This chain connects TRBV2 to TRBJ1-1, with 11 bases matching TRBD1. The CDR3 totals 15 residues. The junction had 10 bases not matched to a gene; V was cut back by 7 bases and J by 6 bases. Germline V gene data show CDR1 as SNHLY and CDR2 as FYNNEI. CDR3 in amino acids: CASKGTGGFVAEAFF. Written as DNA, the CDR3 is TGTGCCAGCAAAGGGACAGGGGGTTTTGTCGCTGAAGCTTTCTTT.

V usage is TRBV28 and J usage is TRBJ2-7; 9 bases map to TRBD2. Germline V gene lookup returns CDR1 MDHEN and CDR2 SYDVKM. CDR3 length: 18 amino acids. Trimming cost V 2 bases and J 3 bases; bases outside gene matches: 14. This chain's CDR3 is CASSLNGFGAGGIYEQYF. In nucleotides, the CDR3 is TGTGCCAGCAGTTTAAACGGTTTTGGAGCGGGAGGTATCTACGAGCAGTACTTC.

A few counts support this clone. The chain has TRBV5-4 and TRBJ1-2; 8 bases are shared with TRBD1. The CDR3 consists of 15 residues. J lost 3 bases, V lost 4 bases, and 8 bases had no gene match. Germline assignment: CDR1 SGHNT and CDR2 YYREEE (reference sequence). The CDR3 sequence is CASSTYRGEDYGYTF. The CDR3 region has the DNA TGTGCCAGCAGCACCTACAGGGGGGAAGACTATGGCTACACCTTC.

This clone was detected a few times. The rearrangement joins TRBV4-1 to TRBJ2-1, with D possibly matching TRBD2 (6 bases). V was pared by 0 bases and J by 3 bases, with 15 bases between. The CDR3 has 17 residues. CDR1 and CDR2 from the germline V gene are MGHRA and YSYEKL. The CDR3 loop reads CASSQDPGRGFYNEQFF. In DNA, the CDR3 is TGCGCCAGCAGCCAAGATCCCGGACGGGGGTTCTACAATGAGCAGTTCTTC.

The chain is built from TRBV2 and TRBJ2-5; TRBD2 is a possible D gene (6 bases). V was cut by 7 bases and J by 13 bases, with 19 bases left in between. Germline loops: CDR1 SNHLY, CDR2 FYNNEI. CDR3 length equals 12 residues. Written as DNA, the CDR3 is TGTGCCAGCACTACGACCGGGACTGCCCCGTACTTC. The encoded protein is CASTTTGTAPYF.

The chain links TRBV5-6 to TRBJ2-1; 12 bases align to TRBD2. The junction had 5 bases not matched to a gene; V was cut back by 4 bases and J by 3 bases. The germline V gene encodes CDR1 SGHDT and CDR2 YYEEEE. This CDR3 contains 16 residues. The CDR3 nucleotides read TGTGCCAGCAGCCGACTAGCGGGGGATTTCTACAATGAGCAGTTCTTC. Protein product: CASSRLAGDFYNEQFF. The variable domain in full, with the rest retrieved from reference TRBV5-6 and TRBJ2-1, is DAGVTQSPTHLIKTRGQQVTLRCSPKSGHDTVSWYQQALGQGPQFIFQYYEEEERQRGNFPDRFSGHQFPNYSSELNVNALLLGDSALYLCASSRLAGDFYNEQFFGPGTRLTVL.